A selection of T cell receptor beta chains follows, all from one sample in a study of OX40 agonist ivuxolimab in advanced cancers. TCRdb keeps only in-frame clones here, not all; method: immunoSEQ multiplex PCR. The sample yields some 73,000 clones, just over 85% seen once. The sample in question was CD4+ or CD8+ T cells sorted from blood, obtained in a trial of the OX40 agonist ivuxolimab. The source of these receptors is an adult with an advanced solid tumor such as melanoma, head and neck, liver or kidney cancer. CDR3s include the opening cysteine and the closing phenylalanine or tryptophan. Each record gives: D gene, J gene, V gene, clone size, CDR3 protein, CDR3 DNA. D genes are given only for firm matches. Part of the rows lack a size; the others show once, few, many or a class for expanded clones.

-	TRBJ2-5	TRBV7-6	-	CASSLGWRGSRIRETQYF	TGTGCCAGCAGCTTAGGATGGAGGGGGTCCCGAATCAGGGAGACCCAGTACTTC
-	TRBJ1-5	TRBV7-6	-	CASSLGGHLSNQPQHF	TGTGCCAGCAGCTTAGGGGGACACCTTAGCAATCAGCCCCAGCATTTT
TRBD2	TRBJ2-3	TRBV6-6	-	CASSSSGGRSDTQYF	TGTGCCAGCAGTTCTAGCGGGGGGCGGTCAGATACGCAGTATTTT
-	TRBJ2-1	TRBV4-1	-	CASSQGSVNYNEQFF	TGCGCCAGCAGCCAAGGTAGCGTAAACTACAATGAGCAGTTCTTC
-	TRBJ2-7	TRBV28	-	CASTLSGSGSYEQYF	TGTGCCAGCACCCTCAGCGGTAGCGGCTCCTACGAGCAGTACTTC
-	TRBJ2-1	TRBV6-1	-	CASTQNFGGANEQFF	TGTGCCAGCACTCAGAATTTTGGGGGGGCCAATGAGCAGTTCTTC
TRBD1	TRBJ1-2	TRBV9	-	CASSVGTGMAYGYTF	TGTGCCAGCAGCGTAGGGACAGGCATGGCCTATGGCTACACCTTC
-	TRBJ2-3	TRBV7-2	few	CASSRSWDTQYF	TGTGCCAGCAGCCGGTCGTGGGATACGCAGTATTTT
-	TRBJ2-5	TRBV28	-	CASRPGGDPRAQYF	TGTGCCAGCAGGCCGGGTGGGGACCCAAGGGCCCAGTACTTC
TRBD1	TRBJ2-4	TRBV18	-	CASSPPGQGWSIQYF	TGTGCCAGCTCACCCCCAGGACAGGGATGGAGCATTCAGTACTTC
TRBD1	TRBJ2-2	TRBV28	-	CASSQDRAIPGELFF	TGTGCCAGCAGCCAGGACAGGGCGATTCCCGGGGAGCTGTTTTTT
-	TRBJ2-7	TRBV4-3	-	CASSQGLGISYEQYF	TGCGCCAGCAGCCAAGGACTGGGGATCTCCTACGAGCAGTACTTC
-	TRBJ2-1	TRBV19	-	CASSPRDTPVGEQFF	TGTGCCAGTAGTCCACGGGACACCCCGGTTGGTGAGCAGTTCTTC
TRBD1	TRBJ2-2	TRBV29-1	-	CSARPGQVNTGELFF	TGCAGCGCAAGGCCGGGACAGGTGAACACCGGGGAGCTGTTTTTT
-	TRBJ1-5	TRBV28	-	CASSIPTGVQPQHF	TGTGCCAGCAGTATACCAACGGGGGTTCAGCCCCAGCATTTT
TRBD1	TRBJ2-7	TRBV30	few	CAWNRGRSYEQYF	TGTGCCTGGAACAGGGGTCGCTCCTACGAGCAGTACTTC